This TCR beta chain was obtained from a study of blood T cell repertoires in COVID-19. Study as a whole: Specimens from acute and convalescent COVID-19 originated in the United States, Italy and Spain.

Trimming stripped 5 bases from V and 6 bases from J, with 10 bases between. Germline V lookup: CDR1 MGHDK, CDR2 SYGVNS. The CDR3 has 13 residues. In the original analysis: The assay estimated nucleated cells by amplifying reference gene primers. Profiling relied on immunoSEQ multiplex PCR, and the TCRdb table lists in-frame clones only, not all of them. From that table come the V and J calls and clone size; the DNA was used to work out D and trimming. This sample has around 200,000 clones, with 80% found just once. This study enrolled people aged about 18 to 100 from around 25 US geographic areas. Participant reports of clinical history set cohort assignment.

Sequencing was carried out using PBMCs or T cells enriched from blood (not recorded which). The source of this sequence is a woman aged 40 to 55 with acute COVID-19. The gene calls are TRBV25-1 and TRBJ2-2, with a weak D call TRBD1 (6 bases). The CDR3 region is CASSRDIAGELFF. DNA of the CDR3: TGTGCCAGCAGTCGGGACATCGCCGGGGAGCTGTTTTTT. Complete variable domain (other parts from reference TRBV25-1 and TRBJ2-2): EADIYQTPRYLVIGTGKKITLECSQTMGHDKMYWYQQDPGMELHLIHYSYGVNSTEKGDLSSESTVSRIRTEHFPLTLESARPSHTSQYLCASSRDIAGELFFGEGSRLTVL.